The subject of this entry is one TCR beta chain. Its antigen is currently unknown. The data stem from a study of shared clonotypes between healthy human individuals. Study-wide points: Richness estimates generally favored naive over memory subsets.

Profiled with immunoSEQ multiplex PCR; TCRdb holds only in-frame clones, not every one. The top ten hold 0.1% to 0.15% of the sample, which has just over 2,000,000 clones, 85% to 95% seen once. Germline values: CDR1 SGHNT, CDR2 YYREEE (reference sequence). CDR3 length: 15 amino acids. V lost 1 base and J 6 bases, leaving 13 bases between the germline ends. V gene TRBV5-4 combines with J gene TRBJ2-2, with TRBD2 as a possible D gene (5 bases). The receptor comes from a man between 18 and 29 years old in good health. Material for sequencing was naive CD4+ T cells sorted from blood. Subset described: CD45RA+ positively selected. CDR3 amino acids: CASSLSSRPPGELFF. CDR3 coding DNA: TGTGCCAGCAGCTTGTCTAGCCGCCCTCCCGGGGAGCTGTTTTTT.